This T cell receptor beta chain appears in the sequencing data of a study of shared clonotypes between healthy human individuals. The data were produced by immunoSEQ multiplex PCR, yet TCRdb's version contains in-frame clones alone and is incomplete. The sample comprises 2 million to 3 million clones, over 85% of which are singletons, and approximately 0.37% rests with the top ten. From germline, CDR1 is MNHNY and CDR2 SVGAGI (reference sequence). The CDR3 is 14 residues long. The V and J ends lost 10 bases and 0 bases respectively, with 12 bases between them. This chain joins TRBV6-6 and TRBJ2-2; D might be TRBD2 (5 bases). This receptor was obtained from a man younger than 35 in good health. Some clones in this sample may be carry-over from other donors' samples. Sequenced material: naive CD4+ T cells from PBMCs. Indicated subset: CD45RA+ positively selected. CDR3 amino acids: CATEDFSNTGELFF. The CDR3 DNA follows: TGTGCCACGGAGGACTTTTCGAACACCGGGGAGCTGTTTTTT.